Below, 21 T cell receptor beta chains from the same sample are listed, as sequenced in a study of blood T cell repertoires in COVID-19. Clones were sequenced by immunoSEQ multiplex PCR, and TCRdb holds only the in-frame ones, with some missing. The table lists about 170,000 clones, roughly 90% of them singletons. Sequencing was carried out using peripheral blood. The receptors here all came from a man between 18 and 29 years old with COVID-19, enrolled during active disease.

The genes are TRBV30 and TRBJ1-1, with a weak D call TRBD1 (5 bases). The V gene lost 4 bases and the J gene lost 0 bases, with 12 bases spanning the gap. Germline CDR1 and CDR2: GTSNPN and SVGIG (reference sequence). This CDR3 comprises 14 residues. The chain's CDR3 is CAWTLGGLNTEAFF. CDR3 in DNA: TGTGCCTGGACCCTCGGGGGTTTGAACACTGAAGCTTTCTTT.

This clone was seen only a few times. This rearrangement joins TRBV5-5 to TRBJ2-1, with 13 bases that match TRBD2. CDR1 and CDR2 (germline): SGHKS, YYEKEE (reference sequence). This CDR3 comprises 14 residues. With 2 bases clipped from V and 10 bases from J, the junction kept 3 bases outside the gene matches. The CDR3 loop is CASSFGLAGVEQFF. In DNA form, the CDR3 reads TGTGCCAGCAGCTTCGGACTAGCGGGAGTGGAGCAGTTCTTC.

The chain combines TRBV3-1 (or the pseudogene TRBV3-2) with TRBJ2-1; 8 nucleotides align to TRBD2. CDR1 and CDR2 from the germline V gene are LGHDT and YNNKEL (reference sequence). V lost 2 bases to trimming and J lost 13 bases; unmatched junction nucleotides: 7. The length of the CDR3 is 13 residues. CDR3 coding DNA: TGTGCCAGCAGCCAAACCCGGGAGGGTTTTCAGTTCTTC. Its protein product is CASSQTREGFQFF.

V gene TRBV7-2 combines with J gene TRBJ2-7; 8 nucleotides line up with TRBD1. The CDR3 is 17 amino acids. With 2 bases clipped from V and 3 bases from J, the junction kept 12 bases outside the gene matches. Germline assignment: CDR1 SGHTA and CDR2 FQGNSA. CDR3 sequence reads: CASSLTYRGADYYEQYF. The CDR3 DNA reads TGTGCCAGCAGCTTAACCTACAGGGGGGCCGACTACTACGAGCAGTACTTC.

This chain uses TRBV5-6 with TRBJ1-6, with 9 bases fitting TRBD1. The CDR3 sequence is 14 residues long. Per germline, CDR1 SGHDT and CDR2 YYEEEE. V shed 3 bases and J 10 bases; nucleotides not matched to a gene: 5. CDR3 sequence (DNA): TGTGCCAGCAGCTCCGGGACAGGGTACTCACCCCTCCACTTT. Amino acids: CASSSGTGYSPLHF.

The rearrangement uses TRBV27 and TRBJ2-3; tentative D call: TRBD2 (5 bases). In germline, CDR1 is MNHEY, CDR2 SMNVEV (reference sequence). V shed 10 bases and J shed 2 bases, with 10 bases lying between them. The CDR3 length is 12 residues. The CDR3 reads CATRGSTDTQYF. The CDR3 nucleotides are TGTGCCACCCGGGGTTCCACAGATACGCAGTATTTT.

V and J are TRBV5-1 and TRBJ1-2; 7 bases line up with TRBD1. Germline CDR1 reads SGHRS; CDR2 reads YFSETQ. The CDR3 has 16 amino acids. Trimming cost V 0 bases and J 4 bases; bases outside gene matches: 9. The CDR3 coding sequence is TGCGCCAGCAGCTTGGGGTACAGGGGCCCCTTCTATGGCTACACCTTC. Translated, it gives CASSLGYRGPFYGYTF.

This chain uses TRBV27 with TRBJ2-2, with 9 positions matching TRBD2. The CDR3 totals 14 residues. J lost 5 bases, V lost 4 bases, and 2 bases had no gene match. CDR1 MNHEY and CDR2 SMNVEV come from the germline V gene (reference sequence). CDR3 sequence: CASSSLAGTGELFF. The CDR3 region has the DNA TGTGCCAGCAGTTCGCTAGCGGGGACCGGGGAGCTGTTTTTT.

The rearrangement links TRBV30 to TRBJ2-1; 10 bases map to TRBD2. The CDR3 loop spans 15 amino acids. The V gene's germline CDR1 is GTSNPN and CDR2 SVGIG (reference sequence). V was clipped by 0 bases and J by 8 bases; unmatched bases: 7. The CDR3 reads CAWSVGLAGADEQFF. CDR3 nucleotide sequence: TGTGCCTGGAGTGTAGGGCTAGCGGGAGCTGATGAGCAGTTCTTC.

This clone was observed a handful of times. The V call is TRBV6-5, the J call TRBJ1-2; 11 bases align to TRBD1. Looked up from germline, CDR1 is MNHEY and CDR2 is SVGAGI. The V and J ends lost 5 bases and 4 bases, in that order; junction bases with no gene match: 6. This CDR3 is 15 amino acids long. For the CDR3, the DNA is TGTGCCAGCAGTCAGGGACAGGGGGTATTCTATGGCTACACCTTC. It encodes CASSQGQGVFYGYTF.

The rearrangement links TRBV29-1 to TRBJ2-2; the match to TRBD1 covers 9 bases. J gave up 5 bases and V 6 bases, and 10 bases lay outside the gene matches. CDR1 and CDR2 (germline): SQVTM, ANQGSEA. The CDR3 totals 15 residues. CDR3 amino acids: CSVDTGQGWTGELFF. CDR3 nucleotide sequence: TGCAGCGTCGATACCGGACAGGGGTGGACCGGGGAGCTGTTTTTT.

This clone was seen only a few times. V usage is TRBV7-8 and J usage is TRBJ2-7, with D possibly matching TRBD1 (5 bases). The V gene's germline CDR1 is SGHVS and CDR2 FQNEAQ. Between the trimmed V and J ends, which lost 5 bases and 0 bases, there was a span of 14 bases. This CDR3 has 15 residues. In DNA form, the CDR3 reads TGTGCCAGCAGCGCCAGGGTACAGGTCTCCTACGAGCAGTACTTC. Translating it yields CASSARVQVSYEQYF.

The rearrangement joins TRBV4-1 to TRBJ2-1; TRBD2 matches at 7 bases. CDR3 length: 16 amino acids. CDR1 and CDR2 (germline): MGHRA, YSYEKL. The V and J ends lost 3 bases and 4 bases, in that order; junction bases with no gene match: 9. CDR3 amino acids: CASSHPGTTKYNEQFF. CDR3 nucleotide sequence: TGCGCCAGCAGCCACCCCGGGACTACTAAGTACAATGAGCAGTTCTTC.

The chain combines TRBV11-3 with TRBJ2-3; D may be TRBD1 (6 bases). Looked up from germline, CDR1 is SGHNT and CDR2 is YENEEA. The CDR3 sequence is 15 residues long. The V end was cut by 4 bases, the J end by 0 bases, with 11 bases between. The CDR3 here is CASSSGVSSTDTQYF. In DNA form, the CDR3 reads TGTGCCAGCAGCTCAGGGGTGTCTAGCACAGATACGCAGTATTTT.

The sample holds a few counts of this clone. This sequence joins TRBV9 and TRBJ1-6, with 8 bases fitting TRBD1. After removal of 0 bases from V and 7 bases from J, the junction contained 0 bases not matched to a gene. The CDR3 loop spans 14 amino acids. CDR1 and CDR2 (germline): SGDLS, YYNGEE. Here the CDR3 DNA reads TGTGCCAGCAGCGTAGGGGACAGGAATTCACCCCTCCACTTT. Its translation is CASSVGDRNSPLHF.

The chain uses TRBV2 and TRBJ1-2; TRBD1 aligns across 8 bases. This CDR3 is built from 14 residues. J lost 4 bases, V lost 6 bases, and 7 bases had no gene match. Per germline, CDR1 SNHLY and CDR2 FYNNEI. This CDR3 is CASSRTGRFYGYTF. The CDR3 region has the DNA TGTGCCAGCAGCCGGACAGGGAGGTTCTATGGCTACACCTTC.

The CDR3 spells CASSALAGGNYNEQFF. The CDR3 DNA is TGTGCCAGCAGCGCCTTAGCGGGAGGGAATTACAATGAGCAGTTCTTC. The rearrangement uses TRBV9 and TRBJ2-1; 11 bases are a match to TRBD2. After removal of 3 bases from V and 4 bases from J, the junction contained 6 bases not matched to a gene. There are 16 residues in the CDR3. CDR1 SGDLS and CDR2 YYNGEE come from the germline V gene.

The genes are TRBV5-8 and TRBJ2-2; TRBD2 aligns across 14 bases. Germline V gene sequence: CDR1 SGHTS, CDR2 YDEGEE. This CDR3 is built from 19 residues. Unmatched junction bases numbered 7, after V lost 3 bases and J lost 0 bases. DNA of the CDR3: TGTGCCAGCAGCTACCACGGACTAGCGGGAGGAACGAACACCGGGGAGCTGTTTTTT. This sequence encodes CASSYHGLAGGTNTGELFF.

The chain employs TRBV5-8 and TRBJ2-7, with 15 bases that match TRBD2. Germline assignment: CDR1 SGHTS and CDR2 YDEGEE. V lost 4 bases and J lost 4; bases outside the gene matches: 6. The CDR3 sequence is 16 residues long. DNA for the CDR3: TGTGCCAGCAGCCCGGGACTAGCGGGAGGCTTATACGAGCAGTACTTC. Its protein is CASSPGLAGGLYEQYF. The whole variable domain, remainder taken from reference TRBV5-8 and TRBJ2-7, is EAGVTQSPTHLIKTRGQQATLRCSPISGHTSVYWYQQALGLGLQFLLWYDEGEERNRGNFPPRFSGRQFPNYSSELNVNALELEDSALYLCASSPGLAGGLYEQYFGPGTRLTVT.

The chain employs TRBV9 and TRBJ2-7; TRBD2 matches at 9 bases. Germline V gene sequence: CDR1 SGDLS, CDR2 YYNGEE. J gave up 6 bases and V 0 bases, and 7 bases lay outside the gene matches. This CDR3 is built from 15 residues. CDR3 loop: CASSVEGLAEGEQYF. Here the CDR3 DNA reads TGTGCCAGCAGCGTAGAGGGACTAGCAGAGGGCGAGCAGTACTTC.

V and J are TRBV15 and TRBJ2-7, with TRBD1 as a possible D gene (6 bases). Trimming took off 10 bases at V and 6 bases at J, with 16 bases between the two ends. The germline gives CDR1 LNHNV, CDR2 YYDKDF (reference sequence). The CDR3 totals 12 residues. The DNA for the CDR3 is TGTGCCATCCGACAGGAAAGTAGCGAGCAGTACTTC. It translates to CAIRQESSEQYF.